These 6 T cell receptor beta chains were sequenced from one sample in a study of blood T cells in healthy people across ages. Primers used in a second PCR of roughly 7 to 12 cycles were a sample-barcoded 5' primer and a J-beta primer mix. TCRdb itself ran the 5' RACE reads through MiXCR, one entry per CDR3 protein. The table shows roughly 1.6 million distinct CDR3 sequences, with roughly 32% occurring only once. The material sequenced was blood. The receptors were gathered from a woman aged 30 to 39 in good health.

The chain has TRBV5-1 and TRBJ2-2; D is perhaps TRBD2 (5 bases). This CDR3 has 18 amino acids. CDR1 SGHRS and CDR2 YFSETQ come from the germline V gene. The V and J ends lost 0 bases and 4 bases respectively, with 19 bases between them. CDR3 amino acids: CASSLVAVGENPTGELFF. The CDR3 nucleotides read TGCGCCAGCAGCTTGGTGGCAGTCGGGGAGAATCCCACCGGGGAGCTGTTTTTT.

This clonotype has only a few counts. This chain links TRBV3-1 with TRBJ1-2; D perhaps matches TRBD1 (5 bases). The germline V gene encodes CDR1 LGHDT and CDR2 YNNKEL (reference sequence). Trimming pared 4 bases from V and 7 bases from J, leaving 19 bases between. The length of the CDR3 is 15 residues. DNA for the CDR3: TGTGCCAGCAGCCCCAGGCCCTGGGGGTCCCTTGGCTACACCTTC. Protein sequence: CASSPRPWGSLGYTF.

The CDR3 reads CSANTDRNSYNEQFF. The CDR3 DNA reads as TGCAGTGCTAACACCGACAGGAACTCCTACAATGAGCAGTTCTTC. The gene calls are TRBV20-1 and TRBJ2-1; D might be TRBD1 (6 bases). The CDR3 is made up of 15 amino acids. CDR1 and CDR2 from the germline V gene are DFQATT and SNEGSKA (reference sequence). Trimming took off 4 bases at V and 0 bases at J, with 13 bases between the two ends.

The chain recombines TRBV5-1 with TRBJ2-3; 12 bases are shared with TRBD2. This CDR3 comprises 15 residues. The germline gives CDR1 SGHRS, CDR2 YFSETQ. Germline trimming cut 3 bases from V and 8 bases from J; bases unmatched to any gene: 7. In DNA, the CDR3 is TGCGCCAGCAGCTCAGGACTAGCGGGACCCCGTACGCAGTATTTT. It yields the protein CASSSGLAGPRTQYF.

Regarding this clonotype: A much larger clonotype is one base distant, so this may be a read error. The rearrangement links TRBV4-1 to TRBJ2-5, with D possibly TRBD1 on 6 matching bases. The J call is in doubt because the DNA end fits TRBJ2-1 better. The V gene's germline CDR1 is MGHRA and CDR2 YSYEKL. This CDR3 has 15 residues. CDR3 DNA: TGCGCCAGCAGCCACCCCTGGGGGCGTCAAGAGACCCAGTTCTTC. Translating gives CASSHPWGRQETQFF.

The gene calls are TRBV7-9 and TRBJ1-3; D is unresolved. This CDR3 is 16 amino acids long. The germline V and J ends were trimmed by 3 bases and 0 bases, with 12 bases remaining between them. Germline V gene sequence: CDR1 SEHNR, CDR2 FQNEAQ (reference sequence). The CDR3 reads CASSFLKGSSGNTIYF. The CDR3 region has the DNA TGTGCCAGCAGCTTTTTAAAAGGGAGCTCTGGAAACACCATATATTTT. Variable domain in full (rest from reference TRBV7-9 and TRBJ1-3): DTGVSQNPRHKITKRGQNVTFRCDPISEHNRLYWYRQTLGQGPEFLTYFQNEAQLEKSRLLSDRFSAERPKGSFSTLEIQRTEQGDSAMYLCASSFLKGSSGNTIYFGEGSWLTVV.